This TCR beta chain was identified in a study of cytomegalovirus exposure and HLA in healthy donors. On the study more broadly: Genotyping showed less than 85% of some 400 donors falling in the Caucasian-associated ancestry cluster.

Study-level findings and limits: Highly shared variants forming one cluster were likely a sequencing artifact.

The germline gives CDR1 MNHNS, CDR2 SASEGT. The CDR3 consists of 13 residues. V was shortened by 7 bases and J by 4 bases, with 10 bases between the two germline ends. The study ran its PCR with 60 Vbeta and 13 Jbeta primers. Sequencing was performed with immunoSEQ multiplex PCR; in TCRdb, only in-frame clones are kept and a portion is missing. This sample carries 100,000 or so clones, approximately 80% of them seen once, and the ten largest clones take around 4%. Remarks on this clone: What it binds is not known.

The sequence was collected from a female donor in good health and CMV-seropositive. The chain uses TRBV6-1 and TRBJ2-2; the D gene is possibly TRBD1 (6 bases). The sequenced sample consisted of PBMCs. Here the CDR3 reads CASITGITGELFF. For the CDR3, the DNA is TGTGCCAGCATCACAGGGATCACCGGGGAGCTGTTTTTT.